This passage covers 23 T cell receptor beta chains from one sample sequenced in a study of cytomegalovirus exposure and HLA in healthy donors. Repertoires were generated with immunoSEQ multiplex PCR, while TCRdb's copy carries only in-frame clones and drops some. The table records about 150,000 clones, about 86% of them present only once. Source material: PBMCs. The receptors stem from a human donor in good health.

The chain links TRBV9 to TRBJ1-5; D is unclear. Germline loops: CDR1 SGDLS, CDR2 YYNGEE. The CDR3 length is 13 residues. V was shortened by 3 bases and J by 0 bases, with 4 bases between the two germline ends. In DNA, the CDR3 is TGTGCCAGCAGCGCAGGTAGCAATCAGCCCCAGCATTTT. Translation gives CASSAGSNQPQHF.

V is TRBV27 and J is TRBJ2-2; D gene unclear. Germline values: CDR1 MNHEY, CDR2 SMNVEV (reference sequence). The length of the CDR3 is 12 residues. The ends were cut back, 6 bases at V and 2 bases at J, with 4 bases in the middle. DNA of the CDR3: TGTGCCAGCAGAACTAACACCGGGGAGCTGTTTTTT. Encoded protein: CASRTNTGELFF.

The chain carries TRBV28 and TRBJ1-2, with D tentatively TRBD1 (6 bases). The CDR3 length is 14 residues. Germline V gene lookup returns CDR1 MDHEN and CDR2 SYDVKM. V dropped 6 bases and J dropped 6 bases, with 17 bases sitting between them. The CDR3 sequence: CASSSLGGANGYTF. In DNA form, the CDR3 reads TGTGCCAGCAGCTCCCTCGGGGGGGCTAATGGCTACACCTTC.

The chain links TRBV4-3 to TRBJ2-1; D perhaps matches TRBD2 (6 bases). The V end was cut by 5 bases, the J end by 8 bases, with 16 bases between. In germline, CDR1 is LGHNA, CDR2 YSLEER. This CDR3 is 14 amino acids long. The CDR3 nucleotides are TGCGCCAGCAGCTCCTTCCTTCAGCGGGATGAGCAGTTCTTC. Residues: CASSSFLQRDEQFF.

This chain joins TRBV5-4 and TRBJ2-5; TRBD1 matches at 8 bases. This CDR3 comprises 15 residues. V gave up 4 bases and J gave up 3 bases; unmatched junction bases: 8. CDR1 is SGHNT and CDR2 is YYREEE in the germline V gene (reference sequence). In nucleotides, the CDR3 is TGTGCCAGCAGCCCCGGACAGGGAAAAGAAGAGACCCAGTACTTC. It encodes CASSPGQGKEETQYF.

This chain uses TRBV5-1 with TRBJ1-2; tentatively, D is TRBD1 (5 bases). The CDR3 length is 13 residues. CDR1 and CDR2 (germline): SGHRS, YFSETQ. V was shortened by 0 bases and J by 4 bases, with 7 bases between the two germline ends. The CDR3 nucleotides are TGCGCCAGCAGCTTGGGACAGACCTATGGCTACACCTTC. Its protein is CASSLGQTYGYTF.

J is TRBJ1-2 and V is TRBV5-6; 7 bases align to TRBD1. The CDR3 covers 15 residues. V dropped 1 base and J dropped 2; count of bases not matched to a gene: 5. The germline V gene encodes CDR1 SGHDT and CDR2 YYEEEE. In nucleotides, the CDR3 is TGTGCCAGCAGCTTGACCGACAGGGAGAACTATGGCTACACCTTC. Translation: CASSLTDRENYGYTF. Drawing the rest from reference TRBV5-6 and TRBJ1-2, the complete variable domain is DAGVTQSPTHLIKTRGQQVTLRCSPKSGHDTVSWYQQALGQGPQFIFQYYEEEERQRGNFPDRFSGHQFPNYSSELNVNALLLGDSALYLCASSLTDRENYGYTFGSGTRLTVV.

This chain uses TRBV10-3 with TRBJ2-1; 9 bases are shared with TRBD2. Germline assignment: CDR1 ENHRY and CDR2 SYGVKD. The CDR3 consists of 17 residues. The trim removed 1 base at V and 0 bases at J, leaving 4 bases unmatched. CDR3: CAISEFSGRNSYNEQFF. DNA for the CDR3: TGTGCCATCAGTGAGTTTAGCGGGAGAAACTCCTACAATGAGCAGTTCTTC.

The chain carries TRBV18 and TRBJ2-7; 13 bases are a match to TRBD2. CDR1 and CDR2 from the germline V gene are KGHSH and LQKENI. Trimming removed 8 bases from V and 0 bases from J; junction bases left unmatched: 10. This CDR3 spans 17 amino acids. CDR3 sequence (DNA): TGTGCCAGCGCTAGGACTAGCGGGAGCGGAAACTCCTACGAGCAGTACTTC. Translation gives CASARTSGSGNSYEQYF.

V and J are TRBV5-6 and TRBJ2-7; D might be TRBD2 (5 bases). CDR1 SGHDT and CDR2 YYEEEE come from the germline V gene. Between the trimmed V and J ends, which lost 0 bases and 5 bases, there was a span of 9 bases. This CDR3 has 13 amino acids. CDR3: CASSLAGSHEQYF. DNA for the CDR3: TGTGCCAGCAGCTTGGCGGGGTCCCACGAGCAGTACTTC.

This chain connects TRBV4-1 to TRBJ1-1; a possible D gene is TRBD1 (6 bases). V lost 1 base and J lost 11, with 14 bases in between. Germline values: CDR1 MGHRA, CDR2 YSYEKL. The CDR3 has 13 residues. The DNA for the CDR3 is TGCGCCAGCAGCCAAGGCGAAACAGGGAAGGCTTTCTTT. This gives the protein CASSQGETGKAFF.

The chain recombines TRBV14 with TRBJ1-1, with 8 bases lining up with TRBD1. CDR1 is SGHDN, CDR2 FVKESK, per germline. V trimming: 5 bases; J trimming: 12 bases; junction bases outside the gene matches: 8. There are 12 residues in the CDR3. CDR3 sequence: CASSFDRGFPFF. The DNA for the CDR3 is TGTGCCAGCAGCTTCGACAGGGGCTTTCCTTTCTTT.

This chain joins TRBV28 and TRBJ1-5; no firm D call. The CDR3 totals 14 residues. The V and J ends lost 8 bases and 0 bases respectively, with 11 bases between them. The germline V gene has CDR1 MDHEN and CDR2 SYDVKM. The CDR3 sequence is CASQTPNSNQPQHF. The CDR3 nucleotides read TGTGCCAGCCAGACACCTAATAGCAATCAGCCCCAGCATTTT.

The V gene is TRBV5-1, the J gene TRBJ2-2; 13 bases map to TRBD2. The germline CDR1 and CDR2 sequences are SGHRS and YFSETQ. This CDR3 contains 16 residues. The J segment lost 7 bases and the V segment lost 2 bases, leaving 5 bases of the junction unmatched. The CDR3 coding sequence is TGCGCCAGCAGCTTAACTAGCGGGAGGGACGTCGGGGAGCTGTTTTTT. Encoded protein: CASSLTSGRDVGELFF.

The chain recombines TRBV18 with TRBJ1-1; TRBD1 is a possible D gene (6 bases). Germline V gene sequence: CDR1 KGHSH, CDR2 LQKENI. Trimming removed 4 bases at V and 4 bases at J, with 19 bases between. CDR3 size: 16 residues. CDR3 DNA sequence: TGTGCCAGCTCACTAAGAAACCCCACAGGGCCCACTGAAGCTTTCTTT. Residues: CASSLRNPTGPTEAFF.

The CDR3 is CASSDSMDRVQEKLFF. The CDR3 nucleotides are TGCGCCAGCAGCGACAGTATGGACAGGGTACAAGAAAAACTGTTTTTT. The chain employs TRBV5-1 and TRBJ1-4; 8 bases line up with TRBD1. V was clipped by 4 bases and J by 8 bases; unmatched bases: 13. The V gene's germline CDR1 is SGHRS and CDR2 YFSETQ. The CDR3 is 16 amino acids.

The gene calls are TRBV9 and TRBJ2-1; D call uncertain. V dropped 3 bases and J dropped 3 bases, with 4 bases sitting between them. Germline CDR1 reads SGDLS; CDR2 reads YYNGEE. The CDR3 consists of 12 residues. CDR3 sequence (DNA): TGTGCCAGCAGCGGCGACTACAATGAGCAGTTCTTC. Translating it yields CASSGDYNEQFF. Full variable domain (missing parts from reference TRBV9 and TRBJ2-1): DSGVTQTPKHLITATGQRVTLRCSPRSGDLSVYWYQQSLDQGLQFLIQYYNGEERAKGNILERFSAQQFPDLHSELNLSSLELGDSALYFCASSGDYNEQFFGPGTRLTVL.

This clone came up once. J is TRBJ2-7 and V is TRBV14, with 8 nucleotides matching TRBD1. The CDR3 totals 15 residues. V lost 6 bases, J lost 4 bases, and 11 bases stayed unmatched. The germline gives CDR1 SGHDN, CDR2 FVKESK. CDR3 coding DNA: TGTGCCAGCAGTCTGCCGGGGACAGGTTTGTACGAGCAGTACTTC. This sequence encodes CASSLPGTGLYEQYF.

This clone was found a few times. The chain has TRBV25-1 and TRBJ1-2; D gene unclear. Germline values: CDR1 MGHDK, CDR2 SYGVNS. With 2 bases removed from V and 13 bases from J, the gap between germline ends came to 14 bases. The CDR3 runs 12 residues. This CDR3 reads CASSEHGSESTF. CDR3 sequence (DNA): TGTGCCAGCAGTGAACATGGCTCCGAAAGCACCTTC.

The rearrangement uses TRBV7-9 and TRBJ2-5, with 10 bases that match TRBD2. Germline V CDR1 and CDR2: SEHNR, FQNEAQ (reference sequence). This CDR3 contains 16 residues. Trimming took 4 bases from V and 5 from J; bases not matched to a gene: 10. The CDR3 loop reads CASSSPEAGGLETQYF. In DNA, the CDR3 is TGTGCCAGCAGCTCCCCCGAAGCGGGGGGGCTTGAGACCCAGTACTTC.

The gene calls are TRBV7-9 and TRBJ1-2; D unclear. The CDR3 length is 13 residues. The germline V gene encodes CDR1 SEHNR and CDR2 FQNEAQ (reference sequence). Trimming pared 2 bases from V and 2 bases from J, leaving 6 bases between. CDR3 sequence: CASSLTENYGYTF. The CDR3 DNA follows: TGTGCCAGCAGCTTAACAGAGAACTATGGCTACACCTTC. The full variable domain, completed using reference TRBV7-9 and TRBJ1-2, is DTGVSQNPRHKITKRGQNVTFRCDPISEHNRLYWYRQTLGQGPEFLTYFQNEAQLEKSRLLSDRFSAERPKGSFSTLEIQRTEQGDSAMYLCASSLTENYGYTFGSGTRLTVV.

The DNA for the CDR3 is TGCGCCAGCAGCCCCCTTCCGAACACCGGGGAGCTGTTTTTT. Protein sequence: CASSPLPNTGELFF. This chain connects TRBV5-1 to TRBJ2-2; D call uncertain. Germline V lookup: CDR1 SGHRS, CDR2 YFSETQ. The CDR3 sequence is 14 residues long. With 4 bases removed from V and 0 bases from J, the gap between germline ends came to 7 bases.

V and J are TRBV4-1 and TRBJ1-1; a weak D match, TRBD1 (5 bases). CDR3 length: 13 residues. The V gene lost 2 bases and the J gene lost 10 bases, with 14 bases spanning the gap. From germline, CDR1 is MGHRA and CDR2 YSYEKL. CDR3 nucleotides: TGCGCCAGCAGCCAACAGGGCCTCACGGGAGCTTTCTTT. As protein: CASSQQGLTGAFF.